This TCR beta chain was identified during a study of cytomegalovirus exposure and HLA in healthy donors. PCR primers comprised 60 Vbeta and 13 Jbeta primers. This table comes from immunoSEQ multiplex PCR, and its TCRdb copy is limited to in-frame clones, with some not included. Its table lists tens of thousands of clones. This CDR3 is 15 amino acids long. Germline CDR1 is MDHEN and CDR2 is SYDVKM. Between the trimmed V and J ends, which lost 2 bases and 0 bases, there was a span of 8 bases. On this clone itself: As yet, its antigen is unknown.

Study results and caveats: A later analysis showed that HLA-associated TCR beta chains had undergone more clonal expansion than equally common others.

This TCR came from a woman aged 40 to 50 in good health and CMV-seronegative. This sequence joins TRBV28 and TRBJ1-5; D is unclear. Sequenced sample: PBMCs. CDR3 sequence reads: CASSLAQISNQPQHF. The CDR3 DNA sequence: TGTGCCAGCAGTTTAGCCCAGATTAGCAATCAGCCCCAGCATTTT.